This paragraph covers one TCR beta chain sequence. Its antigen has not been determined. Qualities for individual bases were not recorded, and no much larger clone is one base off. These data originate in a study of T cells and Merkel cell carcinoma outcomes (dated by TCRdb to about 2020). About the investigation overall: In patients with Merkel cell carcinoma, researchers looked at whether the T-cell repertoire of the tumor, along with T-cell density, could predict clinical outcome. Study-wide conclusions, independent of this receptor: The combination of T-cell repertoire features and T-cell density was reported to predict clinical outcomes in patients with Merkel cell carcinoma.

Preparation of the library involved the immunoSEQ multiplex PCR assay. This immuneACCESS table, as held by TCRdb, lists in-frame sequences with V and J called but not all clones. Of the missing ones, under half trace to an unresolved V gene in checked studies; the others have no known cause. Here the sample has 15,000 to 19,000 clones; around 87% occur a single time. The ten top clones hold 7.9% of the sample. The samples were taken from patients with Merkel cell carcinoma. The specimen sequenced was tumor tissue from Merkel cell carcinoma. This sequence originates from a human donor with Merkel cell carcinoma.

The CDR3 protein is CASSPGGGVRYGYTF. The sequence in DNA is TGTGCCAGCAGCCCTGGGGGGGGAGTACGGTATGGCTACACCTTC. Rearrangement joined TRBV7-3 to TRBJ1-2; D gene: possibly TRBD1, on 5 matching bases. Including the terminal cysteine and phenylalanine, the CDR3 comprises 15 residues. Of all the DNA, just the CDR3 is kept, 45 bases in frame from base 1. The trim is 5 bases for V and 5 bases for J, with a gap of 18 bases between the germline ends. The CDR1 and CDR2 encoded by the germline V gene are SGHTA and FQGTGA.